The entry that follows covers one TCR beta chain sequence. It was healthy donors who served as the controls, matched for age and sex. Negative isolation was used for CD8+ and CD4+ T cells and FACS enrichment for TEMRA cells. These data belong to a study of CD8 T cells in Susac syndrome. An amount of RNA that ranged from roughly 0.5 to 1 ug was reverse transcribed with random hexamers. By means of immunoSEQ multiplex PCR, TCR beta CDR3 spanning 54 Vbeta and 13 Jbeta underwent amplification. From the immunoSEQ multiplex PCR reads, TCRdb called clonotypes with MiXCR, one entry per CDR3 protein. The data hold approximately 160,000 distinct CDR3 sequences, with over 85% observed a single time. Germline assignment: CDR1 SGHRS and CDR2 YFSETQ. The CDR3 consists of 17 residues. Trimming took 3 bases from V and 2 from J; bases not matched to a gene: 10.

The rearrangement links TRBV5-1 to TRBJ2-3; TRBD1 matches 9 bases. Sequencing input: CD4+ T cells from PBMCs. The receptor was derived from a human donor in good health. The CDR3 reads CASSSRDRVWVTDTQYF. Here the CDR3 DNA reads TGCGCCAGCAGCTCCCGGGACAGGGTCTGGGTCACAGATACGCAGTATTTT.